One sample yielded the 14 T cell receptor beta chains listed below, sequenced in a study of blood T cell repertoires in COVID-19. Using immunoSEQ multiplex PCR, the repertoire was profiled, and TCRdb retains in-frame clones only, with some absent. The sample consists of under 200,000 clones, roughly 72% of them appearing once. Sequenced: peripheral blood. These TCRs come from a woman at least 80 years old with acute or convalescent COVID-19.

The J gene is TRBJ2-1, the V gene TRBV30; a possible D gene is TRBD1 (6 bases). The germline V gene has CDR1 GTSNPN and CDR2 SVGIG (reference sequence). Trimming took 2 bases from V and 8 from J, leaving 16 bases between them. This CDR3 contains 14 residues. This chain's CDR3 is CAWSKGQFNDEQFF. Written as DNA, the CDR3 is TGTGCCTGGAGTAAAGGACAGTTTAATGATGAGCAGTTCTTC.

The rearrangement links TRBV12-5 to TRBJ2-3, with a tentative D call TRBD2 (5 bases). The V gene's germline CDR1 is LGHNT and CDR2 FRNRAP. V lost 6 bases, J lost 10 bases, and 14 bases lay in between. This CDR3 is 12 amino acids long. CDR3 amino acids: CASGKDGRAQYF. CDR3 DNA sequence: TGTGCTAGTGGAAAAGACGGGCGGGCGCAGTATTTT.

This chain links TRBV27 with TRBJ2-3, with 9 nucleotides matching TRBD1. The germline gives CDR1 MNHEY, CDR2 SMNVEV (reference sequence). Trimming removed 0 bases from V and 0 bases from J; junction bases left unmatched: 10. The CDR3 has 19 amino acids. Here the CDR3 reads CASSLSAGTGSGSTDTQYF. CDR3 in DNA: TGTGCCAGCAGTTTATCCGCCGGGACAGGGAGTGGGAGCACAGATACGCAGTATTTT.

V is TRBV2 and J is TRBJ2-1, with 15 bases that match TRBD2. CDR3 size: 16 residues. The V gene's germline CDR1 is SNHLY and CDR2 FYNNEI. Germline trimming cut 7 bases from V and 8 bases from J; bases unmatched to any gene: 9. CDR3 nucleotide sequence: TGTGCCAGCACCTTTGGACTAGCGGGAGGGGCGGATGAGCAGTTCTTC. This codes for CASTFGLAGGADEQFF.

The V gene is TRBV19, the J gene TRBJ2-3, with 7 bases aligning to TRBD1. Trimming removed 5 bases from V and 2 bases from J; junction bases left unmatched: 10. The CDR3 extends over 16 amino acids. Germline V gene data show CDR1 as LNHDA and CDR2 as SQIVND (reference sequence). CDR3 bases: TGTGCCAGTAGTCCCGGACAGGTTAGGGCCACAGATACGCAGTATTTT. It encodes CASSPGQVRATDTQYF.

J is TRBJ2-3 and V is TRBV5-4; TRBD1 agrees at 7 bases. The trim removed 6 bases at V and 5 bases at J, leaving 9 bases unmatched. This CDR3 is 14 amino acids long. Germline CDR1 SGHNT, CDR2 YYREEE (reference sequence). The CDR3 region has the DNA TGTGCCAGCACGGCATCGACAGGGAAAGATACGCAGTATTTT. Translating gives CASTASTGKDTQYF.

The chain links TRBV20-1 to TRBJ1-2; D unclear. The CDR3 totals 11 residues. V was pared by 3 bases and J by 5 bases, with 7 bases between. Germline V CDR1 and CDR2: DFQATT, SNEGSKA (reference sequence). For the CDR3, the DNA is TGCAGTGCTAGTTTGGCATATGGCTACACCTTC. Amino acids: CSASLAYGYTF.

The chain uses TRBV7-3 and TRBJ2-1; 10 bases fit TRBD2. V gave up 6 bases and J gave up 0 bases; unmatched junction bases: 2. Germline values: CDR1 SGHTA, CDR2 FQGTGA. The CDR3 spans 15 residues. CDR3 bases: TGTGCCAGCAGACTAGCGGGGAGCTCCTACAATGAGCAGTTCTTC. The encoded protein is CASRLAGSSYNEQFF.

There are many counts of this clone. The genes are TRBV6-1 and TRBJ2-3, with a tentative D call TRBD1 (8 bases). V lost 4 bases, J lost 4 bases, and 18 bases lay in between. Germline V gene data show CDR1 as MNHNS and CDR2 as SASEGT. The CDR3 spans 16 residues. CDR3 protein: CASSGLGQGGADTQYF. In DNA, the CDR3 is TGTGCCAGCAGTGGGCTAGGACAGGGAGGGGCAGATACGCAGTATTTT.

V usage is TRBV7-8 and J usage is TRBJ2-7; the match to TRBD2 covers 11 bases. This CDR3 has 14 residues. The germline CDR1 and CDR2 sequences are SGHVS and FQNEAQ. V lost 8 bases and J lost 4; bases outside the gene matches: 7. The CDR3 is CASGGTSGYYEQYF. The CDR3 bases are TGTGCCAGCGGAGGGACTAGCGGATATTACGAGCAGTACTTC.

This clone has only a few counts. The chain recombines TRBV19 with TRBJ1-4; D unclear. The CDR3 consists of 15 residues. Trimming took 6 bases from V and 8 from J, leaving 19 bases between them. Germline V lookup: CDR1 LNHDA, CDR2 SQIVND (reference sequence). CDR3 protein: CASSEAALTQEKLFF. In DNA form, the CDR3 reads TGTGCCAGTAGCGAGGCGGCATTAACCCAGGAAAAACTGTTTTTT. The whole variable domain, filled in from reference TRBV19 and TRBJ1-4, reads DGGITQSPKYLFRKEGQNVTLSCEQNLNHDAMYWYRQDPGQGLRLIYYSQIVNDFQKGDIAEGYSVSREKKESFPLTVTSAQKNPTAFYLCASSEAALTQEKLFFGSGTQLSVL.

The J gene is TRBJ1-5, the V gene TRBV3-1 (or the pseudogene TRBV3-2), with a tentative D call TRBD1 (6 bases). Deletions cut 0 bases from V and 6 bases from J, with 12 bases between. Germline V gives CDR1 LGHDT, CDR2 YNNKEL (reference sequence). The CDR3 is 15 residues long. In DNA, the CDR3 is TGTGCCAGCAGCCAAGATAGACAGGTGTTTCAGCCCCAGCATTTT. Its translation is CASSQDRQVFQPQHF.

The V gene is TRBV12-3 or TRBV12-4, the J gene TRBJ1-1; D ambiguous. The CDR3 extends over 13 amino acids. With 3 bases removed from V and 4 bases from J, the gap between germline ends came to 9 bases. The CDR3 sequence is CASSFGGGTEAFF. CDR3 coding DNA: TGTGCCAGCAGTTTTGGTGGAGGCACTGAAGCTTTCTTT.

V and J are TRBV27 and TRBJ2-1; 7 positions match TRBD2. V dropped 6 bases and J dropped 9; count of bases not matched to a gene: 14. The CDR3 is 15 amino acids. Germline CDR1 and CDR2: MNHEY and SMNVEV (reference sequence). The CDR3 spells CASSSPVRGKGEQFF. In DNA form, the CDR3 reads TGTGCCAGCAGCTCCCCGGTGCGGGGGAAAGGTGAGCAGTTCTTC.